This record covers a single TCR beta chain. V lost 3 bases to trimming and J lost 7 bases, with 15 bases between them. Germline V lookup: CDR1 MDHEN, CDR2 SYDVKM. This CDR3 is built from 15 residues. The entry originates in a study of blood T cell repertoires in COVID-19. Across the whole study: Sites across the United States, Italy and Spain contributed samples from acute and convalescent COVID-19. Sources were T cells, B-cell-depleted T cells, or PBMCs; the material itself was cDNA or gDNA.

Original processing notes: By means of reference gene primer amplification, nucleated cell counts were estimated. Method: immunoSEQ multiplex PCR; TCRdb's copy keeps in-frame clones and lacks some. V and J calls plus clone size are reproduced from that table; the DNA served to infer D and trimming. The sample lists 150,000 to 200,000 clones, about 83% occurring once. While infection was still active, Seattle patients were enrolled and then followed longitudinally. The chain combines TRBV28 with TRBJ1-4; unclear D gene. This sequence was found in a woman in her seventies with COVID-19, enrolled during active disease. The source material was peripheral blood. CDR3 residues: CASSFPAGGTEKLFF. DNA of the CDR3: TGTGCCAGCAGTTTCCCAGCAGGAGGTACTGAAAAACTGTTTTTT.